This TCR beta chain was observed in a study of OX40 agonist ivuxolimab in advanced cancers. For the study in its entirety: Ivuxolimab was a fully human IgG2 agonistic monoclonal antibody targeting the costimulatory receptor OX40 (CD134). The point of sequencing TCRbeta in the periphery was to test whether ivuxolimab changed TCR sequence diversity and drove clonal T-cell expansion. In the dose-escalation cohort, 82.7% of patients were male, and the mean age was roughly 60 years, with a range of about 23 to 80. Intravenous ivuxolimab was administered to patients every 2 weeks at six dose levels: 0.01, 0.1, 0.3, 1.5, 3 and 10 mg/kg. Of the 50 to 55 patients in dose escalation, 19 had hepatocellular carcinoma, about 15 had melanoma, 9 had renal cell carcinoma and 9 had head and neck cancer. The paper covers the monotherapy dose-escalation part of the phase I ivuxolimab trial, which included N of about 50 patients. Prior anti-PD-1, anti-PD-L1 or anti-CTLA-4 therapy was permitted, and 30% to 50% of dose-escalation patients had received checkpoint inhibitors. Partial responses occurred in three dose-escalation patients: two with cutaneous melanoma and one with hepatocellular carcinoma.

The trial excluded patients who had a history of autoimmune disease or were on systemic immunosuppression. In every dose cohort, peripheral blood was drawn for TCR sequencing at baseline, cycle 4 day 1, and cycle 7 day 1. Samples were obtained from an open-label, multicenter, first-in-human phase I dose-escalation trial of ivuxolimab. Adults with locally advanced or metastatic melanoma, renal cell, hepatocellular, or head and neck squamous cell carcinoma were enrolled in the trial. Before TCR sequencing, CD4+ T cells and CD8+ T cells from peripheral blood were sorted into separate populations. The research as a whole found: The antigen specificity of the peripheral T cells that underwent clonal expansion was not determined. After ivuxolimab, expanded clones were on average more numerous among CD8+ T cells than among CD4+ T cells. Partial responders in the 0.1-3.0 mg/kg groups had among the lowest normalized peripheral clonal expansion, especially among CD8+ T cells. At doses of 0.1 to 3.0 mg/kg, clonal expansion of both CD4+ and CD8+ blood T cells was observed from baseline to week 6. Low levels of normalized T-cell clonal expansion were also seen in some patients who did not respond.

V ends up 0 bases short and J 2 bases short, with an unmatched junction base count of 9. The CDR3 numbers 19 residues from cysteine through phenylalanine. Only the CDR3 DNA is retained, 57 bases long and in frame from the first base. The germline V gene (reference sequence) supplies CDR1 LNHNV and CDR2 YYDKDF. For this clone: No antigen is known for it. Base qualities were left out, and no much larger clone turns up one base away.

For sequencing of the TCRbeta CDR3 region, genomic DNA was extracted from the sorted cells. The immunoSEQ Assay was used for sequencing of TCRbeta CDR3 regions. The immuneACCESS repertoire file appears here via TCRdb, limited to in-frame rearrangements. These files lack a portion of the clones; in checked studies, under half of the deficit traces to unresolved V genes, and the cause of the others is not known. This sample comprises around 80,000 clones, approximately 90% of them detected only once. The top ten clones comprise about 0.2% of the sample. This clonotype originated in an adult with an advanced solid tumor such as melanoma, head and neck, liver or kidney cancer. The sequence joins TRBV15 to TRBJ2-5; a stretch of 13 junction bases matches TRBD2. Sequenced material: CD4+ or CD8+ T cells sorted from blood, taken in a trial of the OX40 agonist ivuxolimab. CDR3 protein: CATSRDFPGLAGEQETQYF. The bases read TGTGCCACCAGCAGAGATTTTCCAGGACTAGCGGGAGAACAAGAGACCCAGTACTTC.